What follows are 15 T cell receptor beta chains derived from one specimen sequenced in a study. TCRdb analysed the 5' RACE reads with MiXCR anew, one entry per CDR3 protein. The data contain around 44,000 distinct CDR3 sequences, 25% to 35% of them singletons. The sequenced sample consisted of tumor-infiltrating memory CD4+ T cells sorted from the breast tumor. Subset specified: memory CD4+ T cells, CD4+CD45RO+CD25-. The receptors shown here come from a female donor with breast cancer.

This clonotype has more than one count but fewer than ten. The gene calls are TRBV7-9 and TRBJ2-1; 7 nucleotides agree with TRBD2. Per the germline V gene, CDR1 is SEHNR and CDR2 is FQNEAQ (reference sequence). J gave up 7 bases and V 1 base, and 4 bases lay outside the gene matches. This CDR3 spans 14 amino acids. CDR3 in DNA: TGTGCCAGCAGCTTAGTGCTGGGGGGGAATGAGCAGTTCTTC. This translates into CASSLVLGGNEQFF.

This clonotype turned up a few times. The chain recombines TRBV20-1 with TRBJ2-7, with TRBD2 identical over 12 bases. CDR3 length equals 14 residues. Germline values: CDR1 DFQATT, CDR2 SNEGSKA (reference sequence). V lost 2 bases, J lost 2 bases, and 1 base stayed unmatched. CDR3 sequence reads: CSARLAGGPYEQYF. The CDR3 DNA sequence: TGCAGTGCTAGACTAGCGGGGGGGCCCTACGAGCAGTACTTC.

This clonotype showed up just a few times. The V call is TRBV5-1, the J call TRBJ2-3; 10 nucleotides line up with TRBD1. Trimming at V came to 0 bases and at J to 6 bases, leaving 4 bases not matched to a gene. Germline V CDR1 and CDR2: SGHRS, YFSETQ. The CDR3 consists of 15 residues. The CDR3 DNA reads TGCGCCAGCAGCTTGGGACAGGGGGCTATCGATACGCAGTATTTT. Protein sequence: CASSLGQGAIDTQYF.

This clonotype was seen a few times. The genes are TRBV21-1 and TRBJ2-5; TRBD1, the D gene given by the table, was not confirmed from the DNA. TRBV21-1 is a pseudogene locus. The CDR3 totals 13 residues. The CDR3 here is CASRDRGAETQYF. Written as DNA, the CDR3 is TGTGCCAGCCGGGACAGGGGGGCAGAGACCCAGTACTTC.

A word on this clonotype: This CDR3 is missing its conserved last phenylalanine or tryptophan, likely due to a read error. The chain has TRBV7-9 and TRBJ1-5; D unclear. The CDR3 spans 15 residues. Trimming stripped 1 base from V and 0 bases from J, with 7 bases between. CDR1 is SEHNR and CDR2 is FQNEAQ in the germline V gene (reference sequence). This CDR3 reads CASSLGQASNQPQHY. The CDR3, as DNA: TGTGCCAGCAGCTTAGGGCAGGCTAGCAATCAGCCCCAGCATTAT.

Only a few counts were recorded for this clonotype. The junction departs from the called germline gene at one end, perhaps through a read error. The chain's CDR3 is CAGSLEGEDEKLFF. Here the CDR3 DNA reads TGTGCCGGCAGCCTCGAAGGGGAAGACGAAAAACTGTTTTTT. This rearrangement joins TRBV6-6 to TRBJ1-4, with a possible D match to TRBD1 (5 bases). CDR1 is MNHNY and CDR2 is SVGAGI in the germline V gene (reference sequence). This CDR3 contains 14 residues.

This clonotype was counted only a few times. The rearrangement links TRBV4-3 to TRBJ1-1; D gene unclear. The CDR3 extends over 15 amino acids. Trimming cost V 3 bases and J 1 base, with 12 bases left between them. Per germline, CDR1 LGHNA and CDR2 YSLEER. The CDR3 spells CASSQFGSGNTEAFF. The CDR3 bases are TGCGCCAGCAGCCAGTTTGGATCGGGGAACACTGAAGCTTTCTTT.

This clonotype was seen a handful of times. CDR3 in DNA: TGTGCCAGCAGCTTAGTCGGCGGGGGAACCGGGGAGCTGTTTTTT. Its protein product is CASSLVGGGTGELFF. The rearrangement links TRBV11-2 to TRBJ2-2; 7 bases map to TRBD2. The germline V gene encodes CDR1 SGHAT and CDR2 FQNNGV. This CDR3 spans 15 amino acids. With 1 base clipped from V and 5 bases from J, the junction kept 4 bases outside the gene matches.

This clonotype occurred a few times. J is TRBJ2-7 and V is TRBV6-1; D remains unclear. From germline, CDR1 is MNHNS and CDR2 SASEGT. Trimming took 4 bases from V and 3 from J, leaving 10 bases between them. The CDR3 is made up of 13 amino acids. The CDR3 DNA sequence: TGTGCCAGCAGTGCCTCCAATGGCTACGAGCAGTACTTC. This gives the protein CASSASNGYEQYF.

This clonotype was counted only a few times. Sequence at one end of the junction differs from germline and may be a read error. The chain has TRBV6-2 or TRBV6-3 and TRBJ1-2; tentative D call: TRBD1 (5 bases). The CDR3 sequence is 13 residues long. Germline values: CDR1 MNHEY, CDR2 SVGEGT. The CDR3 bases are TGTACCAGCAGGGTAACAGCTTTCTATGGCTACACCTTC. Protein product: CTSRVTAFYGYTF.

The chain combines TRBV20-1 with TRBJ2-7, with 8 nucleotides matching TRBD2. This CDR3 spans 14 amino acids. The V gene end was trimmed by 5 bases and the J gene end by 5 bases; junction bases not matched to a gene: 11. CDR1 is DFQATT and CDR2 is SNEGSKA in the germline V gene (reference sequence). In DNA, the CDR3 is TGCAGTGCTGGACCGGGACTAGATATCGACGAGCAGTACTTC. It encodes CSAGPGLDIDEQYF.

The CDR3 protein is CASSLAAVAEPNTGELFF. The DNA for the CDR3 is TGTGCCAGCAGCTTAGCGGCGGTAGCGGAGCCTAACACCGGGGAGCTGTTTTTT. The chain joins TRBV7-2 to TRBJ2-2; D possibly corresponds to TRBD2 (6 bases). Trimming shortened V by 0 bases and J by 2 bases, and 16 bases separated the two germline ends. The CDR3 consists of 18 residues. CDR1 is SGHTA, CDR2 FQGNSA, per germline.

The chain carries TRBV4-1 and TRBJ2-7; tentatively, D is TRBD2 (6 bases). The CDR3 sequence is 15 residues long. Germline V gives CDR1 MGHRA, CDR2 YSYEKL. The V end lost 0 bases, the J end lost 3 bases, and 12 bases lay between the germline ends. As DNA, the CDR3 is TGCGCCAGCAGCCAAGACTCGCGGGGAGACTACGAGCAGTACTTC. Amino acid sequence: CASSQDSRGDYEQYF.

The V call is TRBV20-1, the J call TRBJ2-3, with TRBD2 matching over 10 bases. This CDR3 has 13 amino acids. The ends lost 5 bases at V and 5 bases at J; junction bases unmatched: 4. The germline gives CDR1 DFQATT, CDR2 SNEGSKA (reference sequence). The CDR3 bases are TGCAGTGCTGCTAGCGGGAGAATAGATACGCAGTATTTT. It specifies CSAASGRIDTQYF.

V is TRBV6-5 and J is TRBJ1-5, with 7 bases matching TRBD1. The germline gives CDR1 MNHEY, CDR2 SVGAGI. The CDR3 extends over 15 amino acids. V lost 7 bases to trimming and J lost 0 bases; unmatched junction nucleotides: 6. CDR3 coding DNA: TGTGCCAGCAAGACGACAGGGAATAGCAATCAGCCCCAGCATTTT. Its translation is CASKTTGNSNQPQHF.